These T cell receptor beta chains were read from a single sample in a study of cytomegalovirus exposure and HLA in healthy donors. The table came from immunoSEQ multiplex PCR; TCRdb's copy has only in-frame clones and leaves some out. The repertoire includes 150,000 or so clones, around 75% of them detected once, and 3% to 3.5% sits in the top ten. Sequenced material: PBMCs. These TCRs come from a male donor in good health and CMV-seronegative. Both conserved end residues are part of each CDR3. D genes are given only for firm matches. Not every row has a clone size; where given, it reads once, few, many or a size class.

d_call	clone_size	v_call	j_call	cdr3_nt	cdr3_aa
NA	NA	TRBV18	TRBJ1-2	TGTGCCAGCTCACCACAGGGAGCGCTAACAAACTATGGCTACACCTTC	CASSPQGALTNYGYTF
NA	NA	TRBV25-1	TRBJ2-7	TGTGCCAGCAGTGGGGCGGGGAAGGGCGAGCAGTACTTC	CASSGAGKGEQYF
NA	NA	TRBV7-9	TRBJ1-1	TGTGCCAGCATCACGGTGGCGGCGAACACTGAAGCTTTCTTT	CASITVAANTEAFF
NA	NA	TRBV4-1	TRBJ1-1	TGCGCCAGCAGCCAAGATCCCCGCACTGAAGCTTTCTTT	CASSQDPRTEAFF
NA	NA	TRBV18	TRBJ2-1	TGTGCCAGCTCACTGGCCTCGGGACAATACAATGAGCAGTTCTTC	CASSLASGQYNEQFF
TRBD1	NA	TRBV29-1	TRBJ1-5	TGCGGCGCTAGGACAGGGGGGGGCAATCAGCCCCAGCATTTT	CGARTGGGNQPQHF
TRBD1	NA	TRBV7-8	TRBJ2-5	TGTGCCAGCAGGCGTAACTCGGACAGGGGTGAGACCCAGTACTTC	CASRRNSDRGETQYF
NA	NA	TRBV5-1	TRBJ1-1	TGCGCCAGCAGCTTGGGGGGGCCCACTGAAGCTTTCTTT	CASSLGGPTEAFF
TRBD1	few	TRBV7-8	TRBJ2-7	TGTGCCAGCAGTTCACAGGGGAAGTTAAGGACCTACGAGCAGTACTTC	CASSSQGKLRTYEQYF
NA	NA	TRBV5-1	TRBJ2-2	TGCGCCAGCAGTACATCGAACACCGGGGAGCTGTTTTTT	CASSTSNTGELFF
NA	NA	TRBV28	TRBJ1-1	TGTGCCAGCCGGCCGACAGGACGGTCGAACACTGAAGCTTTCTTT	CASRPTGRSNTEAFF
TRBD1	NA	TRBV5-1	TRBJ1-6	TGCGCCAGCAGCTCCCGGACAGGGAGCTCCTATAATTCACCCCTCCACTTT	CASSSRTGSSYNSPLHF
NA	NA	TRBV13	TRBJ1-2	TGTGCCAGCAGCTTCCGTGGGGCAGGCTATGGCTACACCTTC	CASSFRGAGYGYTF
TRBD1	NA	TRBV5-1	TRBJ1-1	TGCGCCAGCAGCGGGGGACAGCTTAACACTGAAGCTTTCTTT	CASSGGQLNTEAFF
NA	NA	TRBV28	TRBJ1-6	TGTGCCAGCAGTTTAAGCGGGCGGCTAAATTCACCCCTCCACTTT	CASSLSGRLNSPLHF
NA	NA	TRBV19	TRBJ2-3	TGTGCCAGTAGGCTGGCAGGTGGGAGCACAGATACGCAGTATTTT	CASRLAGGSTDTQYF
NA	NA	TRBV2	TRBJ1-2	TGTGCCAGCAGTCCAAACGGGAATGGCTACACCTTC	CASSPNGNGYTF
NA	once	TRBV6-1	TRBJ1-2	TGTGCCAGCAGTGGGCCGGGAGGAGGCTACACCTTC	CASSGPGGGYTF
TRBD1	NA	TRBV9	TRBJ1-4	TGTGCCAGCAGCGTAGGACAGGGGGGTGAAAAACTGTTTTTT	CASSVGQGGEKLFF
TRBD2	NA	TRBV7-9	TRBJ2-3	TGTGCCAGCAGCTTAGGATCTGGGTCTAGCGGGGCAGATACGCAGTATTTT	CASSLGSGSSGADTQYF
TRBD1	NA	TRBV10-3	TRBJ2-2	TGTGCCACATTTTACAGGGGGAACACCGGGGAGCTGTTTTTT	CATFYRGNTGELFF
TRBD2	NA	TRBV15	TRBJ2-5	TGTGCCACCAGCAGAGTAGGGACTAGCGGAGAGACCCAGTACTTC	CATSRVGTSGETQYF
TRBD1	NA	TRBV27	TRBJ2-7	TGTGCCAGCAGATTACAGGGGCCGGCCTACGAGCAGTACTTC	CASRLQGPAYEQYF
NA	NA	TRBV19	TRBJ2-7	TGTGCCAGTGGGATGGGAGTCTACGAGCAGTACTTC	CASGMGVYEQYF
NA	NA	TRBV2	TRBJ2-1	TGTGCCAGCAAAGGACAGTTCGGGGTCATGGATGAGCAGTTCTTC	CASKGQFGVMDEQFF
TRBD2	NA	TRBV30	TRBJ2-1	TGTGCCTGGAGCGGGGGACTAGCGGTTACCCCGCGGCAGTTCTTC	CAWSGGLAVTPRQFF
NA	NA	TRBV6-6	TRBJ1-1	TGTGCCAGCAGCACACAGGGGAACACTGAAGCTTTCTTT	CASSTQGNTEAFF
TRBD1	NA	TRBV11-2	TRBJ2-7	TGTGCCAGCAGCTTGGGACAGAGATACGAGCAGTACTTC	CASSLGQRYEQYF
TRBD2	NA	TRBV7-8	TRBJ2-2	TGTGCCAGCAGAAGTGGGGGGGGGAGGGGACGGGAGCTGTTTTTT	CASRSGGGRGRELFF
NA	once	TRBV7-2	TRBJ2-7	TGTGCCAGCAGCAATACACGGGACGAGCAGTACTTC	CASSNTRDEQYF
TRBD2	once	TRBV7-6	TRBJ2-2	TGTGCCAGCAGCCGCACGATTCGCCCTAGCGGGAGGAACACCGGGGAGCTGTTTTTT	CASSRTIRPSGRNTGELFF
TRBD2	NA	TRBV29-1	TRBJ2-1	TGCAGCGTCCGAGGGGCTCAAGGTTTAGCGGGAGCTTACAATGAGCAGTTCTTC	CSVRGAQGLAGAYNEQFF
TRBD1	NA	TRBV7-2	TRBJ1-1	TGTGCCAGCACCTTTACCGGGACAGGATTGAACACTGAAGCTTTCTTT	CASTFTGTGLNTEAFF
NA	NA	TRBV18	TRBJ2-3	TGTGCCAGCTCACCCAGGACAGATACGCAGTATTTT	CASSPRTDTQYF
NA	NA	TRBV27	TRBJ2-5	TGTGCCAGCACCAGTGGGAGGACAGGTCAGGGGACCCAGTACTTC	CASTSGRTGQGTQYF
NA	NA	TRBV2	TRBJ1-4	TGTGCCAGCAGTGAAAGGAGGGGTAGCGGGGAAAAACTGTTTTTT	CASSERRGSGEKLFF
NA	NA	TRBV18	TRBJ2-1	TGTGCCAGCTCATCACCCATACAGGGATCAGGCTACAATGAGCAGTTCTTC	CASSSPIQGSGYNEQFF
NA	NA	TRBV27	TRBJ2-3	TGTGCCAGCAGTTCCCCCGGGGGTGGGAGCACAGATACGCAGTATTTT	CASSSPGGGSTDTQYF
TRBD1	NA	TRBV18	TRBJ2-6	TGTGCCAGCTCCGCCGGGACAGGGATCCCTGGGGCCAACGTCCTGACTTTC	CASSAGTGIPGANVLTF
NA	NA	TRBV7-2	TRBJ1-1	TGTGCCAGCAGCTTCGTGCAGGGGAACACTGAAGCTTTCTTT	CASSFVQGNTEAFF
TRBD1	NA	TRBV9	TRBJ2-1	TGTGCCAGCAGCGTAACGACAGGGCCCTACAATGAGCAGTTCTTC	CASSVTTGPYNEQFF
NA	once	TRBV27	TRBJ2-3	TGTGCCAGCAGCCCACTGCGGGGTACGCAGTATTTT	CASSPLRGTQYF
TRBD1	few	TRBV18	TRBJ1-5	TGTGCCAGCTCCACGGGACAGGGGGTTGTTCAGCCCCAGCATTTT	CASSTGQGVVQPQHF
TRBD1	NA	TRBV28	TRBJ1-1	TGTGCCAGCAGTTCACCACAGGGGAGAGGGGACACTGAAGCTTTCTTT	CASSSPQGRGDTEAFF
NA	NA	TRBV2	TRBJ1-1	TGTGCCAGTTCTAAGAACACTGAAGCTTTCTTT	CASSKNTEAFF
NA	NA	TRBV28	TRBJ1-3	TGTGCCAGCAGTTTAGGAGGGGGGGGCAGCTCTGGAAACACCATATATTTT	CASSLGGGGSSGNTIYF
TRBD2	few	TRBV20-1	TRBJ2-1	TGCAGTGCTCCGACTAGCTATGAGCAGTTCTTC	CSAPTSYEQFF
TRBD2	NA	TRBV5-1	TRBJ2-1	TGCGCCAGCAGCTTGGGACCTTCCCTTAGCGGGAGGGAGAATGAGCAGTTCTTC	CASSLGPSLSGRENEQFF
TRBD2	NA	TRBV7-9	TRBJ2-7	TGTGCCAGCAGCTTGGGGGGGGACTCCTACGAGCAGTACTTC	CASSLGGDSYEQYF
TRBD2	NA	TRBV19	TRBJ2-5	TGTGCCAGTAGTTCTGGGAGCGGGGGGAAAGAGACCCAGTACTTC	CASSSGSGGKETQYF
TRBD2	NA	TRBV6-5	TRBJ2-1	TGTGCCAGCAGGGCTAGGCGGGAGTTTGAGCAGTTCTTC	CASRARREFEQFF
NA	few	TRBV13	TRBJ2-1	TGTGCCAGCACCGTCCGATCGCCGGGACACTCGTACAATGAGCAGTTCTTC	CASTVRSPGHSYNEQFF
NA	NA	TRBV28	TRBJ2-7	TGTGCCAGCAGTGGACCGGGACACCTTTCCTCCTACGAGCAGTACTTC	CASSGPGHLSSYEQYF
NA	NA	TRBV4-1	TRBJ2-7	TGCGCCAGCAGCCAAGATCAGTCAGGGGGGTACGAGCAGTACTTC	CASSQDQSGGYEQYF
TRBD1	NA	TRBV5-1	TRBJ1-1	TGCGCCAGCAGCTTGGTGGGGGACAGGGGGAACACTGAAGCTTTCTTT	CASSLVGDRGNTEAFF
NA	NA	TRBV7-2	TRBJ2-3	TGTGCCAGCAGCCCGACTAAGGGAGATACGCAGTATTTT	CASSPTKGDTQYF
NA	NA	TRBV5-6	TRBJ2-7	TGTGCCAGCAGCTCGTATGCTTGGAGGGAGGGGGTAATCGGGGAGCAGTACTTC	CASSSYAWREGVIGEQYF